This TCR beta chain derives from a study of shared clonotypes between healthy human individuals. Turning to the study itself: Each donor's CD8 memory used one plate, CD8 naive two, each CD4 subset three.

Libraries were prepared by immunoSEQ multiplex PCR; TCRdb keeps only in-frame clonotypes and omits some of them. In the table there are hundreds of thousands of clones, around 67% of which are singletons. V dropped 7 bases and J dropped 9; count of bases not matched to a gene: 10. CDR1 SNHLY and CDR2 FYNNEI come from the germline V gene. CDR3 size: 14 residues. This sequence was found in a woman in her twenties or thirties in good health. The chain joins TRBV2 to TRBJ1-5; 9 nucleotides align to TRBD1. Sequenced: memory CD4+ T cells sorted from blood. Subset described: CD45RA-negative fraction. CDR3 in DNA: TGTGCCAGCACCACCGGGACAGGGATCCGGCCCCAGCATTTT. Translating gives CASTTGTGIRPQHF. Complete variable domain (other parts from reference TRBV2 and TRBJ1-5): EPEVTQTPSHQVTQMGQEVILRCVPISNHLYFYWYRQILGQKVEFLVSFYNNEISEKSEIFDDQFSVERPDGSNFTLKIRSTKLEDSAMYFCASTTGTGIRPQHFGDGTRLSIL.